The present T cell receptor beta chain was sequenced within a study of blood T cells in healthy people across ages. Alongside a J-beta primer mix, a sample-barcoded 5' primer served in a second PCR lasting about 7 to 11 cycles. Each CDR3 protein is one row after TCRdb ran MiXCR on the 5' RACE reads. The data hold about 800,000 distinct CDR3 sequences, with approximately 25% observed a single time. V lost 2 bases to trimming and J lost 2 bases, with 11 bases between them. This CDR3 is built from 15 residues. Germline V gene lookup returns CDR1 KGHDR and CDR2 SFDVKD. These data were also filed under a second study, of T cells of mothers and their children.

The sequenced sample was blood. The J gene is TRBJ1-2, the V gene TRBV24-1; tentative D call: TRBD1 (5 bases). This clonotype was obtained from a boy between 10 and 17 years old in good health. The CDR3 region is CATSDSRDGNYGYTF. The DNA of the CDR3 is TGTGCCACCAGTGATTCGCGGGACGGGAACTATGGCTACACCTTC.